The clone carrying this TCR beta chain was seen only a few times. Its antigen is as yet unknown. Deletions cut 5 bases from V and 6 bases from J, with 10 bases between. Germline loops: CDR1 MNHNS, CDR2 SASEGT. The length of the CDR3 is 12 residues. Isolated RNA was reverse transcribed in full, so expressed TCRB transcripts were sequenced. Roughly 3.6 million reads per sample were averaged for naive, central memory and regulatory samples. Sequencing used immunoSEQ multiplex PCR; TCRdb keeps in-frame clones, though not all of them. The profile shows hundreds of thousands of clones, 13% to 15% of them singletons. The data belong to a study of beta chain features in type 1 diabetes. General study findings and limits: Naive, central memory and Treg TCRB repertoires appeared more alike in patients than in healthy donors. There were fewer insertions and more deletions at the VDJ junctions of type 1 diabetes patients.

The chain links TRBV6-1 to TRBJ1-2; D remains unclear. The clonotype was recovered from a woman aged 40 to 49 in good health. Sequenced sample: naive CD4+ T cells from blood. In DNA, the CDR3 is TGTGCCAGCAGTTCGGGGAGTCATGGCTACACCTTC. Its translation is CASSSGSHGYTF.